This entry features one T cell receptor beta chain sequence. The antigen this receptor binds is unknown. Per-base quality was not reported, and no clone a single base away is much larger than it. This sample stems from a study of chemoradiotherapy in HPV16-positive cancers (dated by TCRdb to about 2022). General notes on the study: Using functional T-cell assays on cells from a couple of HPV16-positive patients, the researchers defined candidate HPV-specific T-cell clones and common TCR motifs. Next, the candidate HPV-specific TCRs and motifs were followed in TCR repertoires from about 90 patients with HPV-related cancers. The study set out to ask whether T-cell immunity against the HPV oncoproteins E6 and E7 changes over the course of chemoradiotherapy and whether that immunity affects survival.

Repertoires were sampled repeatedly over the course of chemoradiotherapy, so clonal expansion could be followed in the tumor microenvironment. From the germline V gene (reference sequence), CDR1 is MNHEY and CDR2 is SMNVEV. V gives up 0 bases and J gives up 4 bases, and the segment between their germline ends measures 12 bases. Spanning cysteine to phenylalanine, the CDR3 consists of 15 amino acids. Solely the CDR3 DNA is kept, with 45 bases framed from the first base. The protocol used for the library was the immunoSEQ multiplex PCR assay. TCRdb holds this immuneACCESS table with in-frame rearrangements only. Some clones are missing; in checked studies, unresolved V genes explain under half, and the rest has no known cause. The sample table records over 30,000 clones; over 75% of these occur just once. 3% to 4% of the sample comes from the top ten. Results and caveats for the whole study, not just this receptor: Expansion of candidate HPV-specific clones and E7-related TCR motifs was observed in the tumor microenvironment during treatment, whereas no such expansion was observed for non-HPV-specific T cells. The survival association was reported for HPV16-positive patients, and the functional definition of HPV-specific T cells was derived from only a couple of HPV16-positive patients. Improved recurrence-free survival in HPV16-positive patients was associated with expansion of HPV-responsive T cells during chemoradiotherapy.

The sequence derives from a human donor with HPV-associated anogenital cancer. Sample: blood, taken from a patient who underwent chemoradiotherapy. The chain uses TRBV27 and TRBJ1-2; the D region possibly corresponds to TRBD1 (5 bases align). The CDR3: CASSLSPGHFYGYTF. The DNA reads as follows: TGTGCCAGCAGTTTATCCCCCGGACACTTCTATGGCTACACCTTC.